This passage covers 5 T cell receptor beta chains from one sample sequenced in a study of T cell responses to AZD1222 COVID-19 vaccine. The method was immunoSEQ multiplex PCR; TCRdb's version includes in-frame clones alone and lacks a portion of them. The sample lists some 64,000 clones, just over 90% occurring once. The specimen was peripheral blood, collected 28 days after the second dose of the MenACWY control vaccine. These receptors all stem from an adult who received the MenACWY meningococcal vaccine as a control.

The chain recombines TRBV24-1 with TRBJ2-2, with 7 positions matching TRBD1. V was pared by 9 bases and J by 6 bases, with 12 bases of the junction left unmatched. The CDR3 loop spans 15 amino acids. Germline lookup yields CDR1 KGHDR and CDR2 SFDVKD. The CDR3 loop reads CATASDRAGPGELFF. CDR3 sequence (DNA): TGTGCCACCGCCTCCGACAGGGCAGGGCCCGGGGAGCTGTTTTTT.

The chain links TRBV6-5 to TRBJ1-1; unclear D gene. The germline V and J ends were trimmed by 6 bases and 4 bases, with 15 bases remaining between them. Per the germline V gene, CDR1 is MNHEY and CDR2 is SVGAGI. The CDR3 is 14 residues long. CDR3 in DNA: TGTGCCAGCAGGAAATCCCCTCTGGGCACTGAAGCTTTCTTT. Translating it yields CASRKSPLGTEAFF.

Here the CDR3 reads CASSINGISSYEQYF. CDR3 DNA: TGTGCCAGTAGTATAAACGGGATTAGCTCCTACGAGCAGTACTTC. This rearrangement joins TRBV19 to TRBJ2-7; the D gene is possibly TRBD2 (5 bases). The CDR3 is 15 amino acids. Germline-derived CDR1 and CDR2 are LNHDA and SQIVND (reference sequence). Trimming pared 2 bases from V and 0 bases from J, leaving 11 bases between.

The count of this clone is one. The rearrangement joins TRBV7-9 to TRBJ1-5, with D perhaps matching TRBD1 (5 bases). Trimming left V 1 base short and J 5 bases short, with 9 bases between. In germline, CDR1 is SEHNR, CDR2 FQNEAQ (reference sequence). This CDR3 comprises 14 residues. DNA of the CDR3: TGTGCCAGCAGCTTAGGGGGCGGCGATCAGCCCCAGCATTTT. Its protein is CASSLGGGDQPQHF.

Sample share makes this clone medium-sized. The V and J genes are TRBV11-2 and TRBJ1-5; D perhaps matches TRBD1 (5 bases). Germline V gene data show CDR1 as SGHAT and CDR2 as FQNNGV. The ends were cut back, 1 base at V and 3 bases at J, with 7 bases in the middle. The CDR3 consists of 14 residues. The DNA for the CDR3 is TGTGCCAGCAGCTTAGGACAGACCAATCAGCCCCAGCATTTT. It translates to CASSLGQTNQPQHF.